The next 27 T cell receptor beta chains were all read from a single sample in a study of T-cell memory formation after mild COVID-19. MiXCR was run by TCRdb on the 5' RACE reads, yielding one entry per CDR3 protein. Of about 320,000 distinct CDR3 sequences listed, roughly an eighth are singletons. The sample was PBMCs or a T cell subset sorted from them (not recorded which). These receptors were collected from a man between 18 and 29 years old who had mild COVID-19 (a few samples of this study predate the infection). Cell type and time point are not known.

This clonotype was found a few times. The J gene is TRBJ1-5, the V gene TRBV20-1; D gene uncertain. Germline values: CDR1 DFQATT, CDR2 SNEGSKA (reference sequence). V lost 4 bases to trimming and J lost 6 bases, with 10 bases between them. The CDR3 is 12 amino acids. CDR3 protein: CSATRRLQPQHF. CDR3 nucleotides: TGCAGTGCTACCCGACGGCTTCAGCCCCAGCATTTT.

This clonotype has more than one count but fewer than ten. This chain connects TRBV7-6 to TRBJ2-7, with a tentative D call TRBD2 (6 bases). Germline V gene sequence: CDR1 SGHVS, CDR2 FNYEAQ. The CDR3 is 15 amino acids. With 1 base removed from V and 3 bases from J, the gap between germline ends came to 13 bases. The CDR3 nucleotides are TGTGCCAGCAGCTTAGAGGGCGGGACGGACTACGAGCAGTACGTC. It encodes CASSLEGGTDYEQYV.

This clonotype has only a few counts. CDR3 region: CATSDTGAGETQYF. CDR3 sequence (DNA): TGTGCCACCAGTGATACAGGGGCCGGTGAGACCCAGTACTTC. The rearrangement uses TRBV24-1 and TRBJ2-5; 7 nucleotides agree with TRBD1. The ends lost 3 bases at V and 5 bases at J; junction bases unmatched: 5. The germline gives CDR1 KGHDR, CDR2 SFDVKD. CDR3 length: 14 amino acids.

V usage is TRBV6-5 and J usage is TRBJ2-7; TRBD1 agrees at 7 bases. This CDR3 is built from 14 residues. The ends lost 4 bases at V and 0 bases at J; junction bases unmatched: 3. Germline-derived CDR1 and CDR2 are MNHEY and SVGAGI. The CDR3, as DNA: TGTGCCAGCAGTTTACAGGGGCTCTCCTACGAGCAGTACTTC. Translating it yields CASSLQGLSYEQYF.

The V and J genes are TRBV6-6 and TRBJ2-7; 7 bases are shared with TRBD2. Germline V gives CDR1 MNHNY, CDR2 SVGAGI (reference sequence). There are 11 residues in the CDR3. With V trimmed by 8 bases and J by 3 bases, 1 base remained unmatched. The DNA of the CDR3 is TGTGCCAGCGGGGGGGGCTACGAGCAGTACGTC. It is translated as CASGGGYEQYV.

The chain is built from TRBV20-1 and TRBJ2-5; 9 positions match TRBD2. J gave up 7 bases and V 6 bases, and 9 bases lay outside the gene matches. Germline V gene lookup returns CDR1 DFQATT and CDR2 SNEGSKA (reference sequence). The CDR3 runs 13 residues. Written as DNA, the CDR3 is TGCAGTGCAGAAGCGGGGGGAATAGGGACCCAGTACTTC. Encoded protein: CSAEAGGIGTQYF.

A few counts support this clonotype. The chain combines TRBV6-5 with TRBJ1-1; 8 bases align to TRBD1. With V trimmed by 6 bases and J by 0 bases, 6 bases remained unmatched. The V gene's germline CDR1 is MNHEY and CDR2 SVGAGI. This CDR3 contains 15 residues. The CDR3 here is CASRLTGVMNTEAFF. The CDR3 region has the DNA TGTGCCAGCAGACTGACAGGGGTCATGAACACTGAAGCTTTCTTT.

This clonotype was seen more than once but under ten times. The CDR3 DNA follows: TGTGCCAGCAGCTCTACACCACTCGTCTATGGCTACACCTTC. This sequence encodes CASSSTPLVYGYTF. V usage is TRBV28 and J usage is TRBJ1-2; D is ambiguous. V shed 6 bases and J shed 4 bases, with 15 bases lying between them. CDR1 is MDHEN, CDR2 SYDVKM, per germline. CDR3 size: 14 residues.

This chain joins TRBV11-3 and TRBJ1-3; weak D call: TRBD1 (6 bases). The V gene lost 5 bases and the J gene lost 1 base, with 18 bases spanning the gap. This CDR3 is 17 amino acids long. The germline CDR1 and CDR2 sequences are SGHNT and YENEEA. The CDR3 sequence is CASSVTRQASSGNTIYF. In DNA form, the CDR3 reads TGTGCCAGCAGCGTCACAAGACAGGCGTCTTCTGGAAACACCATATATTTT.

The chain carries TRBV5-6 and TRBJ2-2, with 9 positions matching TRBD1. Germline CDR1 reads SGHDT; CDR2 reads YYEEEE. The ends lost 1 base at V and 1 base at J; junction bases unmatched: 5. The CDR3 is made up of 17 amino acids. CDR3: CASSLRDRALNTGELFF. The CDR3 DNA reads TGTGCCAGCAGCTTGCGGGACAGGGCTCTGAACACCGGGGAGCTGTTTTTT.

The chain carries TRBV4-1 and TRBJ1-2; the D gene is possibly TRBD1 (6 bases). The CDR3 runs 15 residues. CDR1 and CDR2 from the germline V gene are MGHRA and YSYEKL. V gave up 4 bases and J gave up 6 bases, with 18 bases separating them. The DNA for the CDR3 is TGCGCCAGCAGCCTGGTACGGGACACGGATCATGGCTACACCTTC. Its protein product is CASSLVRDTDHGYTF.

The chain recombines TRBV5-8 with TRBJ1-5; no definite D call. The assigned J gene may be wrong: the sequence end matches TRBJ2-3 better. The CDR3 length is 13 residues. From germline, CDR1 is SGHTS and CDR2 YDEGEE. CDR3 in amino acids: CASSWTTSQPQYF. The CDR3 DNA reads as TGTGCCAGCAGTTGGACGACGAGTCAGCCCCAGTATTTT.

This clonotype has a handful of counts. The chain employs TRBV5-6 and TRBJ2-7, with 7 positions matching TRBD1. The CDR3 totals 17 residues. V trimming: 4 bases; J trimming: 3 bases; junction bases outside the gene matches: 16. Per germline, CDR1 SGHDT and CDR2 YYEEEE. CDR3 nucleotides: TGTGCCAGCAGCATCTGGACAGGAATAGCCTCGGGCTACGAGCAGTACTTC. Its translation: CASSIWTGIASGYEQYF.

This clonotype was detected many times. The chain couples TRBV5-1 to TRBJ2-5; D might be TRBD2 (7 bases). This CDR3 region has 15 residues. Germline V gene data show CDR1 as SGHRS and CDR2 as YFSETQ. Trimming removed 7 bases from V and 5 bases from J, with 21 bases in between. This CDR3 is CASGSLGGAGETQYF. For the CDR3, the DNA is TGCGCCAGCGGATCCCTGGGGGGGGCCGGGGAGACCCAGTACTTC.

CDR3 DNA: TGTGCCAGCAGCTCTTACGGTCAGCCCCAGCATTTT. It specifies CASSSYGQPQHF. The rearrangement joins TRBV7-9 to TRBJ1-5; D gene uncertain. CDR1 and CDR2 (germline): SEHNR, FQNEAQ (reference sequence). The germline V and J ends were trimmed by 4 bases and 6 bases, with 7 bases remaining between them. The CDR3 runs to 12 residues.

V usage is TRBV28 and J usage is TRBJ1-5; D is ambiguous. Germline V lookup: CDR1 MDHEN, CDR2 SYDVKM. V lost 4 bases and J lost 0, with 10 bases in between. The CDR3 runs 15 residues. CDR3 region: CASSSVTYSNQPQHF. Written as DNA, the CDR3 is TGTGCCAGCAGTTCCGTCACCTATAGCAATCAGCCCCAGCATTTT.

A remark on this clonotype: A much larger clone lies one base from this, so it may be a read error. The chain carries TRBV27 and TRBJ2-7; 8 bases are a match to TRBD1. Germline-derived CDR1 and CDR2 are MNHEY and SMNVEV (reference sequence). The CDR3 is made up of 14 amino acids. The CDR3 protein is CASSRRQGLGEKYV. CDR3 nucleotides: TGTGCCAGCAGTCGCCGACAGGGGCTTGGCGAGAAGTACGTC.

The J gene is TRBJ2-7, the V gene TRBV5-6; the D is unclear. The V and J ends lost 0 bases and 2 bases respectively, with 15 bases between them. CDR3 size: 16 residues. The germline CDR1 and CDR2 sequences are SGHDT and YYEEEE. CDR3 in DNA: TGTGCCAGCAGCTTGGTCAGGCAACCTGGAGCCTACGAGCAGTACGTC. The encoded protein is CASSLVRQPGAYEQYV.

This clonotype came up a few times. The chain uses TRBV3-1 and TRBJ2-7; D tentatively fits TRBD1 or TRBD2 (6 bases each). Germline assignment: CDR1 LGHDT and CDR2 YNNKEL (reference sequence). This CDR3 contains 13 residues. V lost 1 base and J lost 4, with 8 bases in between. The CDR3 loop is CASSQVGGYEQYV. The CDR3 DNA reads as TGTGCCAGCAGCCAAGTAGGGGGGTACGAGCAGTACGTC.

In regard to this clonotype: The junction shows a germline mismatch at one end, possibly a read error. This chain links TRBV6-2 or TRBV6-3 with TRBJ2-4; D tentatively reads TRBD1 or TRBD2 (6 bases each). The CDR3 consists of 12 residues. Germline loops: CDR1 MNHEY, CDR2 SVGEGT. The CDR3 region has the DNA TGTGCCAGCAGTCTTGGGGGGCTGTTTTGGAACTTC. Amino acids: CASSLGGLFWNF.

This clonotype showed up just a few times. CDR3 sequence: CSGQDTRSSYEQYF. In nucleotides, the CDR3 is TGCAGCGGTCAGGACACGCGTTCATCCTACGAGCAGTACTTC. The rearrangement links TRBV29-1 to TRBJ2-7; D perhaps matches TRBD1 (5 bases). With 7 bases removed from V and 1 base from J, the gap between germline ends came to 17 bases. There are 14 residues in the CDR3. Germline V gene sequence: CDR1 SQVTM, CDR2 ANQGSEA.

The chain couples TRBV9 to TRBJ2-1, with TRBD1 identical over 7 bases. V lost 3 bases, J lost 4 bases, and 4 bases stayed unmatched. Germline V lookup: CDR1 SGDLS, CDR2 YYNGEE. This CDR3 is 14 amino acids long. The CDR3 here is CASSATGQYNEQFF. CDR3 DNA sequence: TGTGCCAGCAGCGCAACGGGACAGTACAATGAGCAGTTCTTC.

In this sample, this clonotype turned up a few times. The chain uses TRBV11-2 and TRBJ1-1; D ambiguous. Trimming left V 5 bases short and J 4 bases short, with 20 bases between. This CDR3 spans 16 amino acids. In germline, CDR1 is SGHAT, CDR2 FQNNGV. The CDR3 nucleotides read TGTGCCAGCAGCCCACAATCTGCGAAATTGGGCACTGAAGCTTTCTTT. The encoded protein is CASSPQSAKLGTEAFF.

The chain carries TRBV7-2 and TRBJ1-1; D is perhaps TRBD1 (6 bases). Germline CDR1 SGHTA, CDR2 FQGNSA. V shed 7 bases and J shed 5 bases, with 20 bases lying between them. This CDR3 spans 15 amino acids. CDR3 sequence reads: CASIYGGGAWTEAFF. The CDR3, as DNA: TGTGCCAGCATCTACGGTGGGGGGGCGTGGACTGAAGCTTTCTTT. The full variable domain, in which reference TRBV7-2 and TRBJ1-1 provide the parts outside the CDR3, is GAGVSQSPSNKVTEKGKDVELRCDPISGHTALYWYRQSLGQGLEFLIYFQGNSAPDKSGLPSDRFSAERTGGSVSTLTIQRTQQEDSAVYLCASIYGGGAWTEAFFGQGTRLTVV.

This chain uses TRBV20-1 with TRBJ1-2, with D perhaps matching TRBD1 (5 bases). V was pared by 3 bases and J by 4 bases, with 12 bases between. Germline values: CDR1 DFQATT, CDR2 SNEGSKA (reference sequence). The CDR3 spans 13 residues. The CDR3 bases are TGCAGTGCTAGGGACACGATCCGCTATGGCTACACCTTC. Translation gives CSARDTIRYGYTF.

The CDR3 DNA reads TGTGCCAGCAGCTTAGCGGTTGGCGGGGGGGCCTACACCGGGGAGCTGTTTTTT. Its protein product is CASSLAVGGGAYTGELFF. The chain couples TRBV7-2 to TRBJ2-2; 9 bases fit TRBD2. V dropped 0 bases and J dropped 3; count of bases not matched to a gene: 8. In germline, CDR1 is SGHTA, CDR2 FQGNSA. CDR3 size: 18 residues.

The genes are TRBV28 and TRBJ2-5; 8 nucleotides line up with TRBD1. This CDR3 has 15 amino acids. Germline V lookup: CDR1 MDHEN, CDR2 SYDVKM. The V gene end was trimmed by 7 bases and the J gene end by 1 base; junction bases not matched to a gene: 8. CDR3 bases: TGTGCCAGCACCCGACCGACAGGGGCCCAAGAGACCCAGTACTTC. Translating gives CASTRPTGAQETQYF.